This T cell receptor (beta chain) comes out of a study of molecular identifiers for immune sequencing clone quantification (dated by TCRdb to the late 2010s). About the study as a whole: In a replicate experiment, RNA from roughly 21,000 or 96,000 naive CD8 T cells was split into five aliquots, four of which were sequenced. The study was a methods study using CD8 T cells to benchmark molecular-identifier clustering-based TCR repertoire sequencing (MIDCIRS) and TCR RNA copy counting. Results and caveats for the whole study, not just this receptor: In CMV-specific effector cells, clones with more than 20 RNA copies accounted for over 97% of molecules, whereas in naive cells such clones accounted for under 1%. Spiked-in Jurkat TCR RNA equivalent to a single cell was reported to be detectable even among 800,000 to 1,000,000 naive CD8 T cells. When barcode sub-clustering was left out, chimeric consensus sequences inflated TCR diversity, with chimeras reaching as high as 47%. Around 2.9 recovered TCR RNA copies per cell were obtained by modeling, versus around 10 by digital PCR, implying a capture efficiency of 25% to 30%. Highly expanded clone sizes could be underestimated because identical TCR molecules may share a barcode. The naive libraries included spiked-in Jurkat TCR RNA (around 10 copies' worth), and this RNA is not part of the donor repertoire.

CDR1 and CDR2, per the germline V gene, are SGHTA and FQGNSA. Reading from cysteine to phenylalanine, the CDR3 counts 15 amino acids. The kept DNA is CDR3 alone, 45 bases in frame from the first base. V is pared back by 2 bases and J by 5 bases, with 16 bases lying between the germline termini. This clonotype was counted once. The antigen it recognizes is unknown. A clone one base away is much larger, so this may be a read error. The library came from PCR. Sequencing took place on an Illumina HiSeq 4000. Bulk TCR libraries were generated as previously described, with the TCR primers listed in Table S5 used. Total RNA was purified with the Qiagen AllPrep DNA/RNA kit. Before analysis, reads from multiple sequencing runs of one library were combined. The original methods were these. Only reads with exact TCR constant sequence were kept, trimmed to 150 nt, and grouped by their 12-nt molecular barcodes. Reads within each barcode group were sub-clustered using a 15% Levenshtein threshold, and quality-weighted consensus sequences were constructed for each RNA molecule. Non-functional sequences were filtered out, along with any lower-count sequence sitting one edit away from another sequence. Based on a fit of two negative binomial distributions, barcode sub-clusters having less than 20% of the maximum read count were discarded. TCRdb passed the public sequencing reads through fastp at Q25 and MiXCR, retaining productive beta sequences. Rows are unified per CDR3 protein, each entry keeping the most common DNA and genes. It is TCRdb's table, rather than the study itself, that gives the V and J calls and clone size. Across this sample there are approximately 500,000 distinct CDR3 sequences, with 20% to 25% seen only once. Clones ranked in the top ten supply around 0.86% of the sample.

Naive CD8 T cell libraries were made from 20,000 to 1,000,000 sorted cells using 10%, 30% or 50% of purified RNA. On a BD FACSAria II, naive CD8 T cells were FACS-sorted as CD8+CD4-CCR7+CD45RA+ and collected into RLT Plus buffer. To test detection sensitivity, Jurkat RNA equal to 9 to 10 TCR copies was added to samples of about 20,000-1,100,000 naive CD8 T cells. Enrichment of CD8 T cells was performed with RosetteSep CD8+ T Cell Enrichment Cocktail and Ficoll-Paque, after which ACK red cell lysis was carried out. The sequencing sample was made of naive CD8+ T cells from blood, with Jurkat cell RNA spiked in. The meaning of the sample's cell subset or site label: FACS-sorted CD8+CD4-CCR7+CD45RA+ naive T cells. The V gene is TRBV7-2 and the J gene is TRBJ2-7; the D element might be TRBD1 or TRBD2, as each aligns at 5 bases. This TCR derives from a human donor in good health. Some libraries in this study had Jurkat cell RNA spiked in. The sequence in DNA is TGTGCCAGCAGCTTACAATCCCTCGGGGACGACGAGCAGTACTTC. Its translation reads: CASSLQSLGDDEQYF.